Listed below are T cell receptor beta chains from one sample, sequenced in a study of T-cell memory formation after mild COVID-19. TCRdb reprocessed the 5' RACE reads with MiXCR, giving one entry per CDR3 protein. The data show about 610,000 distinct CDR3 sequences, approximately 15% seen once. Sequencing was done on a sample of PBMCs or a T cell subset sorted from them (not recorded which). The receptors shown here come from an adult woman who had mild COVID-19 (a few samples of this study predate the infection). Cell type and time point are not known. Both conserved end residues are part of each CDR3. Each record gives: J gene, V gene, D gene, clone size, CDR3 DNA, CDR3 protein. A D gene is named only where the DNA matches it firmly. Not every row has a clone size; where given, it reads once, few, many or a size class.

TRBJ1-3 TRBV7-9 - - TGTGCCAGCAGCCCTCCGGGCGGGCATACGGGAAACACCATATATTTT CASSPPGGHTGNTIYF
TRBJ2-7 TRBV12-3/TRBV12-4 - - TGTGCCAGCAGGAAGGGACTTTCCTACGAGCAGTACTTC CASRKGLSYEQYF
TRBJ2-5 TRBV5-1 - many TGCGCCAGCAGCTCCGGAGGCAGTGAAGAGACCCAGTACTTC CASSSGGSEETQYF
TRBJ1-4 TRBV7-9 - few TGTGCCAGCAGCTCCACCCTGGGGGTGCATGAAAAACTGTTTTTT CASSSTLGVHEKLFF
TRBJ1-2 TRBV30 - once TGTGCCTGGAGTGGCGGGGCCTATGGCTACACCTTC CAWSGGAYGYTF
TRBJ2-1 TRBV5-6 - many TGTGCCAGCAGCTTCAACGTCCCCAGGGTTGTCCGGGATGAGCAGTTCTTC CASSFNVPRVVRDEQFF
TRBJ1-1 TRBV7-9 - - TGTGCCAGCAGCTTGGGGGGGCACACTGAAGCTTTCTTT CASSLGGHTEAFF
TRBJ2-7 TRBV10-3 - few TGTGCCATCAGTGAGGGGGGCAGGGCCCACGAGCAGTACTTC CAISEGGRAHEQYF
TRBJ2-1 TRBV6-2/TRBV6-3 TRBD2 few TGTGCCAGCAGTTACAATTGGGCTAGCGGGAGAGTCTCCTACAATGAGCAGTTCTTC CASSYNWASGRVSYNEQFF
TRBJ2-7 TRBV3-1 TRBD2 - TGTACCAGCAGGACGAGCGGGGGCGGCTACGAGCAGTACTTC CTSRTSGGGYEQYF
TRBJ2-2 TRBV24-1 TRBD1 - TGTGCCACCAGTGATTTGAAGGGAAAGGGGGCGATCGGGGAGCTGTTTTTT CATSDLKGKGAIGELFF
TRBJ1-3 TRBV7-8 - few TGTGCCAGCAGCTTAGCTCTAATGAGCTCTGGAAACACCATATATTTT CASSLALMSSGNTIYF
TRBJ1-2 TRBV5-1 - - TGCGCCAGCAGCCTCCCGAGGGCTAACTATGGCTACACCTTC CASSLPRANYGYTF
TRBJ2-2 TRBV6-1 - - TGTGCCAGCAGGGACTTTGTAAACACCGGGGAGCTGTTTTTT CASRDFVNTGELFF
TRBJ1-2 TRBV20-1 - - TGCAGTGCTCGGGACGCAGATAACTATGGCTACACCTTC CSARDADNYGYTF
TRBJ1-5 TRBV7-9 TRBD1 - TGTGCCAGCAGCACCGAGGACAGGGGCCAGCCCCAGCATTTT CASSTEDRGQPQHF
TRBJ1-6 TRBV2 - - TGTGCCAGCAGTTCATCCAGGGATAGTTCACCCCTCCACTTT CASSSSRDSSPLHF
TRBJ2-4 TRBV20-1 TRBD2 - TGCAGTGCGGGAGCGGGGACCGTCAAAAACATTCAGTACTTC CSAGAGTVKNIQYF